This TCR beta chain was obtained from a study of blood T cell repertoires in COVID-19. The method was immunoSEQ multiplex PCR; TCRdb's version includes in-frame clones alone and lacks a portion of them. Among approximately 210,000 clones listed, around four fifths were seen once. The V gene's germline CDR1 is LGHDT and CDR2 YNNKEL (reference sequence). V gave up 0 bases and J gave up 15 bases, with 9 bases separating them. The CDR3 covers 11 residues. This chain uses TRBV3-1 (or the pseudogene TRBV3-2) with TRBJ2-1; tentatively, D is TRBD2 (5 bases). This TCR derives from a woman of 80 years or more with COVID-19, enrolled during active disease. The sequenced sample was peripheral blood. The CDR3 protein is CASSQEGLRFF. CDR3 DNA sequence: TGTGCCAGCAGCCAAGAAGGACTGCGGTTCTTC.